The 25 T cell receptor beta chains reported below all come from one sample, sequenced in a study of shared clonotypes between healthy human individuals. Generated by immunoSEQ multiplex PCR, the TCRdb table keeps only in-frame clones and is missing some. The sample carries 2 million to 2.5 million clones, approximately 93% recorded once. Sequenced material: naive CD4+ T cells from PBMCs. This sample's subset: CD45RA+ positively selected. The receptor set was obtained from a man aged 18-30 years in good health. Some clones in this sample may be carry-over from other donors' samples.

The chain employs TRBV28 and TRBJ1-5, with D possibly matching TRBD1 (5 bases). This CDR3 contains 13 residues. The germline V gene encodes CDR1 MDHEN and CDR2 SYDVKM. V lost 3 bases to trimming and J lost 9 bases, with 12 bases between them. The CDR3 protein is CASSLEGIGPQHF. As DNA, the CDR3 is TGTGCCAGCAGTTTGGAGGGGATAGGGCCCCAGCATTTT.

The chain is built from TRBV27 and TRBJ2-7; 8 bases map to TRBD1. The V segment lost 6 bases and the J segment 7 bases; nucleotides outside the gene matches: 8. The germline V gene has CDR1 MNHEY and CDR2 SMNVEV (reference sequence). There are 13 residues in the CDR3. DNA of the CDR3: TGTGCCAGCAGCACGGGACAGGCCTTGGAGCAGTACTTC. Its translation: CASSTGQALEQYF.

The chain uses TRBV6-1 and TRBJ2-3, with a weak D call TRBD1 (6 bases). CDR3 size: 13 residues. CDR1 is MNHNS and CDR2 is SASEGT in the germline V gene. Trimming pared 7 bases from V and 3 bases from J, leaving 11 bases between. The chain's CDR3 is CASTGQSTDTQYF. The DNA for the CDR3 is TGTGCCAGCACGGGACAAAGTACAGATACGCAGTATTTT.

The V call is TRBV18, the J call TRBJ1-3; D unresolved. Trimming took off 1 base at V and 4 bases at J, with 11 bases between the two ends. Germline values: CDR1 KGHSH, CDR2 LQKENI. The CDR3 runs to 15 residues. The CDR3 DNA sequence: TGTGCCAGCTCACCACGGCGGTCCATCGGAAACACCATATATTTT. Translation gives CASSPRRSIGNTIYF.

This sequence joins TRBV9 and TRBJ2-7; 9 bases match TRBD1. Trimming at V came to 3 bases and at J to 4 bases, leaving 5 bases not matched to a gene. This CDR3 contains 14 residues. Germline-derived CDR1 and CDR2 are SGDLS and YYNGEE. The CDR3 region has the DNA TGTGCCAGCAGCGGACAACAGGGGGCTTACGAGCAGTACTTC. It specifies CASSGQQGAYEQYF.

The chain employs TRBV27 and TRBJ2-5; 7 bases align to TRBD2. The CDR3 runs 20 residues. V was pared by 5 bases and J by 3 bases, with 24 bases of the junction left unmatched. In germline, CDR1 is MNHEY, CDR2 SMNVEV (reference sequence). CDR3 nucleotide sequence: TGTGCCAGCAGTCGAAACCCTACGGTGGGGAGGGGCTCACCCGAAGAGACCCAGTACTTC. It encodes CASSRNPTVGRGSPEETQYF.

This clone is a singleton in its sample. The chain is built from TRBV5-1 and TRBJ2-7; tentatively, D is TRBD2 (5 bases). This CDR3 spans 14 amino acids. CDR1 is SGHRS and CDR2 is YFSETQ in the germline V gene. Trimming took 5 bases from V and 5 from J, leaving 17 bases between them. This CDR3 reads CASSSDRGLHEQYF. DNA of the CDR3: TGCGCCAGCAGTTCCGACCGGGGTCTCCACGAGCAGTACTTC.

The chain links TRBV28 to TRBJ2-7, with a weak D call TRBD2 (5 bases). CDR1 and CDR2 from the germline V gene are MDHEN and SYDVKM. V gave up 5 bases and J gave up 2 bases, with 10 bases separating them. This CDR3 region has 13 residues. CDR3 nucleotides: TGTGCCAGCAGTGCCGGGAATGCCTACGAGCAGTACTTC. It is translated as CASSAGNAYEQYF.

The chain links TRBV4-1 to TRBJ1-1; no firm D call. CDR1 is MGHRA and CDR2 is YSYEKL in the germline V gene. The CDR3 covers 16 residues. The V gene lost 1 base and the J gene lost 4 bases, with 16 bases spanning the gap. The CDR3 bases are TGCGCCAGCAGCCAAGGAATAAAAGGGTGGACCACTGAAGCTTTCTTT. Translating it yields CASSQGIKGWTTEAFF.

The rearrangement joins TRBV4-1 to TRBJ1-6; tentatively, D is TRBD1 (6 bases). The CDR3 contains 16 residues. The ends were cut back, 2 bases at V and 8 bases at J, with 16 bases in the middle. CDR1 and CDR2 (germline): MGHRA, YSYEKL. CDR3 DNA sequence: TGCGCCAGCAGCCAAACCGGGACATGGGGGGATTCACCCCTCCACTTT. It is translated as CASSQTGTWGDSPLHF.

About this clone itself: The sample contains more than one DNA sequence encoding this CDR3. The chain carries TRBV14 and TRBJ2-7, with D maybe TRBD2 (5 bases). Trimming shortened V by 1 base and J by 0 bases, and 7 bases separated the two germline ends. Germline lookup yields CDR1 SGHDN and CDR2 FVKESK. The CDR3 covers 14 residues. The CDR3 DNA follows: TGTGCCAGCAGCCAAGCGAGCGGCTCCTACGAGCAGTACTTC. It codes for CASSQASGSYEQYF. Supplemented by reference TRBV14 and TRBJ2-7, the full variable domain reads EAGVTQFPSHSVIEKGQTVTLRCDPISGHDNLYWYRRVMGKEIKFLLHFVKESKQDESGMPNNRFLAERTGGTYSTLKVQPAELEDSGVYFCASSQASGSYEQYFGPGTRLTVT.

This clone was detected only once. The chain combines TRBV4-1 with TRBJ2-1; 12 bases are shared with TRBD2. CDR1 is MGHRA, CDR2 YSYEKL, per germline. V dropped 4 bases and J dropped 7; count of bases not matched to a gene: 11. The CDR3 consists of 17 residues. As DNA, the CDR3 is TGCGCCAGCAGCCGATCCCTCCTAGCGGGAGGGCCGAATGAGCAGTTCTTC. This codes for CASSRSLLAGGPNEQFF.

J is TRBJ2-7 and V is TRBV5-1, with TRBD2 as a possible D gene (5 bases). Trimming shortened V by 0 bases and J by 3 bases, and 19 bases separated the two germline ends. There are 17 residues in the CDR3. Per germline, CDR1 SGHRS and CDR2 YFSETQ. CDR3 sequence (DNA): TGCGCCAGCAGCTTGGTGTACGATCGGACGGAGGACTACGAGCAGTACTTC. Amino acids: CASSLVYDRTEDYEQYF.

The chain carries TRBV9 and TRBJ1-3; 7 bases fit TRBD1. CDR3 size: 15 residues. The ends lost 2 bases at V and 3 bases at J; junction bases unmatched: 5. CDR1 and CDR2 (germline): SGDLS, YYNGEE. DNA of the CDR3: TGTGCCAGCAGCGTCCAGGGGGTACGTGGAAACACCATATATTTT. Translated, it gives CASSVQGVRGNTIYF.

CDR3 nucleotides: TGTGCCAGCTCACCCCGGTCAGACAGGGGGGGAAGCTATGGCTACACCTTC. This translates into CASSPRSDRGGSYGYTF. The chain recombines TRBV18 with TRBJ1-2, with 9 bases lining up with TRBD1. Germline loops: CDR1 KGHSH, CDR2 LQKENI. This CDR3 spans 17 amino acids. V lost 3 bases to trimming and J lost 4 bases; unmatched junction nucleotides: 12. Full variable domain (remainder filled in from reference TRBV18 and TRBJ1-2): NAGVMQNPRHLVRRRGQEARLRCSPMKGHSHVYWYRQLPEEGLKFMVYLQKENIIDESGMPKERFSAEFPKEGPSILRIQQVVRGDSAAYFCASSPRSDRGGSYGYTFGSGTRLTVV.

The chain uses TRBV7-3 and TRBJ2-3; possible D gene TRBD2, 6 bases. The CDR3 covers 17 residues. The germline V gene encodes CDR1 SGHTA and CDR2 FQGTGA. The V end was cut by 5 bases, the J end by 2 bases, with 20 bases between. In DNA form, the CDR3 reads TGTGCCAGCAGCCGGTTCGGCCCTAGCGATTCCACAGATACGCAGTATTTT. Protein: CASSRFGPSDSTDTQYF.

The count of this clone is one. Other DNA sequences in the sample encode the same CDR3. V and J are TRBV2 and TRBJ1-3; D call uncertain. V lost 2 bases and J 4 bases, leaving 3 bases between the germline ends. CDR1 and CDR2 from the germline V gene are SNHLY and FYNNEI. The CDR3 is 12 amino acids. The DNA of the CDR3 is TGTGCCAGCAGTGAACAGGGAAACACCATATATTTT. Amino acids: CASSEQGNTIYF.

The DNA for the CDR3 is TGTGCCAGCAGTAATATAGCGGGAGGAACTTCCTACAATGAGCAGTTCTTC. Residues: CASSNIAGGTSYNEQFF. J is TRBJ2-1 and V is TRBV7-9; TRBD2 matches at 10 bases. The V and J ends lost 6 bases and 1 base, in that order; junction bases with no gene match: 9. Germline V gene lookup returns CDR1 SEHNR and CDR2 FQNEAQ (reference sequence). The CDR3 extends over 17 amino acids. The full variable domain, in which reference TRBV7-9 and TRBJ2-1 provide the parts outside the CDR3, is DTGVSQNPRHKITKRGQNVTFRCDPISEHNRLYWYRQTLGQGPEFLTYFQNEAQLEKSRLLSDRFSAERPKGSFSTLEIQRTEQGDSAMYLCASSNIAGGTSYNEQFFGPGTRLTVL.

V gene TRBV5-1 combines with J gene TRBJ2-7; TRBD2 is a possible D gene (6 bases). The germline V gene has CDR1 SGHRS and CDR2 YFSETQ. V shed 7 bases and J shed 4 bases, with 21 bases lying between them. This CDR3 is built from 15 residues. CDR3 protein: CASRLIPGESYEQYF. The CDR3 region has the DNA TGCGCCAGCCGATTAATTCCGGGGGAGTCGTACGAGCAGTACTTC.

The gene calls are TRBV27 and TRBJ2-1, with D perhaps TRBD1 or TRBD2 (5 bases each). V gave up 2 bases and J gave up 5 bases, with 13 bases separating them. Germline-derived CDR1 and CDR2 are MNHEY and SMNVEV (reference sequence). This CDR3 has 15 residues. The CDR3: CASSLRGSRDNEQFF. Here the CDR3 DNA reads TGTGCCAGCAGTTTACGGGGCTCTAGGGACAATGAGCAGTTCTTC.

The chain uses TRBV27 and TRBJ2-2; D unresolved. This CDR3 has 15 amino acids. Trimming cost V 0 bases and J 7 bases, with 12 bases left between them. Germline V gene sequence: CDR1 MNHEY, CDR2 SMNVEV (reference sequence). DNA of the CDR3: TGTGCCAGCAGTTTATCCCCCAAGGTGGACGGGGAGCTGTTTTTT. Protein product: CASSLSPKVDGELFF.

The chain has TRBV7-9 and TRBJ1-4; 10 nucleotides match TRBD1. The germline V gene encodes CDR1 SEHNR and CDR2 FQNEAQ (reference sequence). J was trimmed by 8 bases and V by 10 bases; bases with no gene match: 13. The CDR3 spans 15 residues. The CDR3, as DNA: TGTGCCACCACACCGACAGGGGGCGTTGGAGAAAAACTGTTTTTT. Protein sequence: CATTPTGGVGEKLFF.

The V gene is TRBV5-4, the J gene TRBJ2-7; 8 nucleotides align to TRBD2. The CDR3 has 14 amino acids. CDR1 and CDR2 from the germline V gene are SGHNT and YYREEE (reference sequence). V gave up 0 bases and J gave up 6 bases; unmatched junction bases: 5. CDR3 bases: TGTGCCAGCAGCTTGGCGGGAGGGAGGGGCGAGCAGTACTTC. Its translation is CASSLAGGRGEQYF.

The rearrangement links TRBV19 to TRBJ2-2; 7 nucleotides agree with TRBD2. Germline trimming cut 5 bases from V and 6 bases from J; bases unmatched to any gene: 12. This CDR3 has 16 residues. CDR1 and CDR2 (germline): LNHDA, SQIVND (reference sequence). The CDR3 nucleotides read TGTGCCAGTAGTCTAAGCCGGCGGGGGAGGGCCGGGGAGCTGTTTTTT. This encodes CASSLSRRGRAGELFF.

V gene TRBV19 combines with J gene TRBJ1-3; maybe TRBD1 (6 bases). V shed 6 bases and J shed 0 bases, with 9 bases lying between them. Looked up from germline, CDR1 is LNHDA and CDR2 is SQIVND (reference sequence). The CDR3 sequence is 14 residues long. The CDR3 protein is CASRRGGSGNTIYF. CDR3 in DNA: TGTGCCAGTAGAAGAGGGGGCTCTGGAAACACCATATATTTT.